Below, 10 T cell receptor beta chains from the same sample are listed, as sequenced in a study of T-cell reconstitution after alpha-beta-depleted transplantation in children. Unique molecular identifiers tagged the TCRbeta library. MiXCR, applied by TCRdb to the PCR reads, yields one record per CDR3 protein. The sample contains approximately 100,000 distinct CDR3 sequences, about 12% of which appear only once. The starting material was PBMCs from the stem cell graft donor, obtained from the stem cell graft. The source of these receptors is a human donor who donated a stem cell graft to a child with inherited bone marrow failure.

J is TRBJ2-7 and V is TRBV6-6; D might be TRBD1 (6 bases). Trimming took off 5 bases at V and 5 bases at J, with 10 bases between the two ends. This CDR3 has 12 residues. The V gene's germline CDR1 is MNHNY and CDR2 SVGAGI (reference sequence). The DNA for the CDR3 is TGTGCCAGCAGTCCCAGGGGCAACGAGCAGTACTTC. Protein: CASSPRGNEQYF.

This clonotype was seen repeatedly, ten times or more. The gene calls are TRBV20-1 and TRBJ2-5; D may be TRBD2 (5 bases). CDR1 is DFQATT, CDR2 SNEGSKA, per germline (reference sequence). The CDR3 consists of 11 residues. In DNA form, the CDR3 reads TGCAGCGCCTCGGGGAAAGAGACCCAGTACTTC. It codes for CSASGKETQYF.

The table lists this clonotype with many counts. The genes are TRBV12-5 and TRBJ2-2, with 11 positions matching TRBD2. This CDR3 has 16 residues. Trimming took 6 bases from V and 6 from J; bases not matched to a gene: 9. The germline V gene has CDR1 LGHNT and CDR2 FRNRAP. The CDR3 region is CASGFLTSGVSGELFF. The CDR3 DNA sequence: TGTGCTAGTGGCTTCCTGACTAGCGGGGTCTCCGGGGAGCTGTTTTTT.

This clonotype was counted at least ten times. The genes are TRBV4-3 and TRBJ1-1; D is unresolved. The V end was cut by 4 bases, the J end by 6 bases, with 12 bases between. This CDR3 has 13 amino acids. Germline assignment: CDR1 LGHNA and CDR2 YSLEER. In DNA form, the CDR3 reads TGCGCCAGCAGCCCACGGTCCACCGCTGAAGCTTTCTTT. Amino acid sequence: CASSPRSTAEAFF.

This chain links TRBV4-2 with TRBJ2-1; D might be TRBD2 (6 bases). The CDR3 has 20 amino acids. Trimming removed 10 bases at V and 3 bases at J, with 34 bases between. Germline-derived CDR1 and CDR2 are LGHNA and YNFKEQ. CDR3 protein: CAMGHRRLGWRMGGYNEQFF. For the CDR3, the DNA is TGTGCCATGGGCCACCGGCGCCTCGGGTGGCGGATGGGGGGCTACAATGAGCAGTTCTTC.

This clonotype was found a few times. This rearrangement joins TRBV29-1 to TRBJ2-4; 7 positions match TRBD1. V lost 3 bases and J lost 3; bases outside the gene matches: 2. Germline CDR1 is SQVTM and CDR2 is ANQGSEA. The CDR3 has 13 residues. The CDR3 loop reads CSVDAGGKNIQYF. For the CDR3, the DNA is TGCAGCGTTGACGCAGGGGGCAAAAACATTCAGTACTTC. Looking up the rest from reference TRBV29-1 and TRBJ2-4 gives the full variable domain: SAVISQKPSRDICQRGTSLTIQCQVDSQVTMMFWYRQQPGQSLTLIATANQGSEATYESGFVIDKFPISRPNLTFSTLTVSNMSPEDSSIYLCSVDAGGKNIQYFGAGTRLSVL.

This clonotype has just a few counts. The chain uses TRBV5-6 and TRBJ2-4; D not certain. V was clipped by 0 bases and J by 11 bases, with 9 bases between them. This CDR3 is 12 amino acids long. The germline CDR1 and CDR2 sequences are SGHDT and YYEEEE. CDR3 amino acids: CASSLGVAVQYF. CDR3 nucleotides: TGTGCCAGCAGCTTGGGGGTGGCTGTTCAGTACTTC.

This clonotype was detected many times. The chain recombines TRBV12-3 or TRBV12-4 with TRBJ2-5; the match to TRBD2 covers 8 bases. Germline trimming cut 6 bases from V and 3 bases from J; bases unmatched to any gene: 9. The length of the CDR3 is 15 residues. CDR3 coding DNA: TGTGCCAGCAGCACTTTTTCGGGGGGGAAAGAGACCCAGTACTTC. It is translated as CASSTFSGGKETQYF.

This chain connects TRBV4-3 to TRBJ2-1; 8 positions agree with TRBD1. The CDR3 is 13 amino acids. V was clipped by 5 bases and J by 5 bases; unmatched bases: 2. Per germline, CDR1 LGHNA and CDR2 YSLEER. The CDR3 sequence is CASSGDRNNEQFF. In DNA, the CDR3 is TGCGCCAGCAGCGGGGACAGGAACAATGAGCAGTTCTTC.

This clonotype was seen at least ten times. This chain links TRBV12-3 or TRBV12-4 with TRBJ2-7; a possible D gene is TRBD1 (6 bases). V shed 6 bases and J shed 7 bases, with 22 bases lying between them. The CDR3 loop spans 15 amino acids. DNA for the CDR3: TGTGCCAGCAGCTCACAGGGAGCCCCCTTTGGTGAGCAGTACTTC. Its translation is CASSSQGAPFGEQYF.